A selection of T cell receptor beta chains follows, all from one sample in a study of cytomegalovirus exposure and HLA in healthy donors. The assay was immunoSEQ multiplex PCR, and TCRdb's table has in-frame clones only and misses some. The data contain about 200,000 clones, approximately 78% of them singletons. The sample consisted of PBMCs. The receptors come from a middle-aged woman in good health and CMV-seronegative. Each CDR3 is given with its conserved first and last residue. Each record gives: D gene, V gene, clone size, J gene, CDR3 protein, CDR3 DNA. D genes are given only for firm matches. Expanded clones are given a class, and other clones once, few, many or no size at all.

TRBD2	TRBV25-1	NA	TRBJ2-7	CASSPGLYSYEQYF	TGTGCCAGCAGCCCGGGACTATACTCCTACGAGCAGTACTTC
NA	TRBV5-1	once	TRBJ2-3	CASSLGPTGTDTQYF	TGCGCCAGCAGCTTGGGCCCAACAGGCACAGATACGCAGTATTTT
NA	TRBV7-2	NA	TRBJ2-2	CASSSQGPHTGELFF	TGTGCCAGCAGCTCGCAGGGGCCCCACACCGGGGAGCTGTTTTTT
TRBD2	TRBV6-4	NA	TRBJ2-1	CASSEGLAGINEQFF	TGTGCCAGCAGTGAAGGACTAGCGGGAATTAATGAGCAGTTCTTC
NA	TRBV19	once	TRBJ1-1	CASSYEVLRVNTEAFF	TGTGCCAGCTCGTACGAAGTGTTACGGGTGAACACTGAAGCTTTCTTT
NA	TRBV18	NA	TRBJ2-5	CASSSQGSGETQYF	TGTGCCAGCTCATCGCAGGGTTCTGGAGAGACCCAGTACTTC
NA	TRBV5-1	NA	TRBJ2-7	CASSLHYEQYF	TGCGCCAGCAGCCTACACTACGAGCAGTACTTC
NA	TRBV5-1	NA	TRBJ1-1	CASSSRFGGPGNTEAFF	TGCGCCAGCAGCTCCCGCTTCGGGGGGCCTGGGAACACTGAAGCTTTCTTT
NA	TRBV2	NA	TRBJ2-6	CASVAAPPGGANVLTF	TGTGCCAGCGTCGCTGCGCCACCGGGTGGGGCCAACGTCCTGACTTTC
TRBD1	TRBV27	NA	TRBJ2-7	CASSTYQGAKNYEQYF	TGTGCCAGCAGTACTTACCAGGGGGCTAAAAACTACGAGCAGTACTTC
TRBD1	TRBV28	NA	TRBJ2-3	CASTGTAIHSRGSGQYF	TGTGCCAGCACTGGGACAGCCATACATTCTCGCGGTTCAGGGCAGTATTTT
NA	TRBV30	NA	TRBJ2-7	CAWSVTYEQYF	TGTGCCTGGAGTGTGACTTACGAGCAGTACTTC
NA	TRBV9	NA	TRBJ2-5	CASSPTGVRETQYF	TGTGCCAGCAGCCCCACCGGGGTGAGGGAGACCCAGTACTTC
NA	TRBV13	once	TRBJ2-7	CASSPPAGSEQYF	TGTGCCAGCAGCCCACCCGCCGGGTCCGAGCAGTACTTC
NA	TRBV5-1	NA	TRBJ1-2	CASSLDSNYGYTF	TGCGCCAGCAGCCTGGACAGTAACTATGGCTACACCTTC
TRBD2	TRBV9	NA	TRBJ2-3	CASSLGLAGTDTQYF	TGTGCCAGCAGCCTTGGACTAGCTGGCACAGATACGCAGTATTTT
NA	TRBV19	NA	TRBJ1-2	CASSIDHRVGNGYTF	TGTGCCAGTAGTATAGATCATCGGGTAGGAAATGGCTACACCTTC
TRBD1	TRBV7-2	NA	TRBJ1-1	CASSLVGPGGNTEAFF	TGTGCCAGCAGCTTAGTCGGCCCAGGGGGTAACACTGAAGCTTTCTTT
TRBD1	TRBV29-1	NA	TRBJ1-5	CSVAGTGVDQPQHF	TGCAGCGTTGCCGGGACAGGGGTTGATCAGCCCCAGCATTTT
TRBD1	TRBV7-8	NA	TRBJ1-4	CASSSPGTGRVREKLFF	TGTGCCAGCAGCTCCCCCGGGACAGGTCGGGTTAGGGAAAAACTGTTTTTT
NA	TRBV5-6	NA	TRBJ2-1	CASSLSVSYYNEQFF	TGTGCCAGCAGCTTGTCAGTCTCGTACTACAATGAGCAGTTCTTC
NA	TRBV7-9	few	TRBJ1-2	CASSLERMVFYTF	TGTGCCAGCAGCTTAGAGAGAATGGTGTTCTACACCTTC
NA	TRBV29-1	NA	TRBJ1-1	CSTGRTQGPSGTEAFF	TGCAGCACGGGGAGGACCCAAGGTCCGTCGGGCACTGAAGCTTTCTTT
NA	TRBV29-1	NA	TRBJ1-2	CTVLTGNHYGYTF	TGCACCGTCCTTACAGGGAATCACTATGGCTACACCTTC
NA	TRBV6-5	NA	TRBJ2-5	CASSNSKETQYF	TGTGCCAGCAGTAACAGTAAAGAGACCCAGTACTTC
NA	TRBV5-1	NA	TRBJ2-1	CASSLAVSSYNEQFF	TGCGCCAGCAGCTTGGCCGTGAGCTCCTACAATGAGCAGTTCTTC
NA	TRBV7-8	NA	TRBJ2-7	CASSSMYRLGNEQYF	TGTGCCAGCAGCTCGATGTACAGGCTAGGGAACGAGCAGTACTTC